The 21 T cell receptor beta chains listed next were all sequenced from one sample in a study of T cell responses to AZD1222 COVID-19 vaccine (dated by TCRdb to about 2021). Library preparation used the immunoSEQ multiplex PCR assay. As stored in TCRdb, this immuneACCESS dataset retains in-frame rearrangements with V and J assigned. A fraction of the clones does not appear; measured against another copy, unresolved V genes explain less than half of the discrepancy, and the remainder lacks a known reason. The sample table lists around 110,000 clones, around 90% of them with a count of one. About 6.8% of the sample goes to the ten largest clones. The time point label corresponds to: about 28 days (+/-7) after the second vaccine dose. The specimen comprised peripheral blood, sampled 28 days after the second AZD1222 dose. These receptors all come from an adult who received the AZD1222 COVID-19 vaccine.

The chain couples TRBV19 to TRBJ1-2; D gene unclear. Germline-derived CDR1 and CDR2 are LNHDA and SQIVND (reference sequence). V lost 3 bases to trimming and J lost 3 bases, with 8 bases between them. The CDR3 is 13 residues long. The CDR3 sequence: CASSIRRDYGYTF. The CDR3, as DNA: TGTGCCAGTAGTATTCGACGGGACTATGGCTACACCTTC.

The V gene is TRBV18, the J gene TRBJ1-2; TRBD1 matches at 8 bases. The CDR3 extends over 17 amino acids. V shed 2 bases, J shed 4 bases, and the junction held 12 bases outside the gene matches. The germline gives CDR1 KGHSH, CDR2 LQKENI. For the CDR3, the DNA is TGTGCCAGCTCACCATCGGACAGGGAAGCGATTGGCTATGGCTACACCTTC. Amino acid sequence: CASSPSDREAIGYGYTF.

The V call is TRBV15, the J call TRBJ1-5, with D possibly TRBD1 on 6 matching bases. The CDR3 covers 15 residues. Trimming removed 0 bases from V and 6 bases from J, with 12 bases in between. Per the germline V gene, CDR1 is LNHNV and CDR2 is YYDKDF (reference sequence). CDR3 bases: TGTGCCACCAGCAGAGAGACAGGCGATCGTCAGCCCCAGCATTTT. Its protein product is CATSRETGDRQPQHF.

The rearrangement links TRBV4-1 to TRBJ2-1; D possibly corresponds to TRBD2 (6 bases). The CDR3 sequence is 16 residues long. V was cut by 1 base and J by 0 bases, with 10 bases left in between. CDR1 is MGHRA, CDR2 YSYEKL, per germline. The CDR3 reads CASSQVQRASYNEQFF. As DNA, the CDR3 is TGCGCCAGCAGCCAAGTTCAGCGGGCCTCCTACAATGAGCAGTTCTTC.

This clone was recorded once. The genes are TRBV6-6 and TRBJ1-5, with 10 bases fitting TRBD1. This CDR3 comprises 16 residues. CDR1 is MNHNY and CDR2 is SVGAGI in the germline V gene (reference sequence). V dropped 6 bases and J dropped 9; count of bases not matched to a gene: 14. CDR3 amino acids: CASRKTGTGAFRPQHF. The CDR3 DNA reads TGTGCCAGCAGAAAAACCGGGACAGGGGCTTTTCGGCCCCAGCATTTT.

V gene TRBV5-1 combines with J gene TRBJ2-7; 7 bases are a match to TRBD2. The junction had 5 bases not matched to a gene; V was cut back by 3 bases and J by 2 bases. CDR1 is SGHRS and CDR2 is YFSETQ in the germline V gene. The CDR3 loop spans 14 amino acids. The CDR3 reads CASSSQAGTYEQYF. CDR3 nucleotides: TGCGCCAGCAGCTCCCAAGCGGGAACCTACGAGCAGTACTTC.

This clone was detected only once. This sequence joins TRBV7-2 and TRBJ2-7; D remains ambiguous. CDR1 and CDR2 (germline): SGHTA, FQGNSA. The CDR3 has 15 amino acids. Between the trimmed V and J ends, which lost 5 bases and 3 bases, there was a span of 17 bases. The CDR3 DNA reads TGTGCCAGCAGCCATGACCCGTCAGGATACTACGAGCAGTACTTC. Its protein is CASSHDPSGYYEQYF. The full variable domain, completed using reference TRBV7-2 and TRBJ2-7, is GAGVSQSPSNKVTEKGKDVELRCDPISGHTALYWYRQSLGQGLEFLIYFQGNSAPDKSGLPSDRFSAERTGGSVSTLTIQRTQQEDSAVYLCASSHDPSGYYEQYFGPGTRLTVT.

The table lists this clone with a count of one. The rearrangement uses TRBV5-6 and TRBJ2-7, with D possibly being TRBD1 (6 bases). The ends were cut back, 0 bases at V and 0 bases at J, with 10 bases in the middle. Germline-derived CDR1 and CDR2 are SGHDT and YYEEEE. The length of the CDR3 is 15 residues. Here the CDR3 DNA reads TGTGCCAGCAGCTTGGAGGGGGAAAGCTCCTACGAGCAGTACTTC. It yields the protein CASSLEGESSYEQYF.

The J gene is TRBJ2-3, the V gene TRBV9; 12 bases line up with TRBD2. Germline assignment: CDR1 SGDLS and CDR2 YYNGEE. V lost 4 bases, J lost 4 bases, and 7 bases stayed unmatched. CDR3 length equals 16 residues. The CDR3 DNA reads as TGTGCCAGCAGCCTAGAGCTAGCGGGAGGGGCAGATACGCAGTATTTT. Translated, it gives CASSLELAGGADTQYF.

This chain connects TRBV7-9 to TRBJ1-2; TRBD1 agrees at 9 bases. The CDR3 consists of 12 residues. Unmatched junction bases numbered 5, after V lost 3 bases and J lost 12 bases. Germline V lookup: CDR1 SEHNR, CDR2 FQNEAQ (reference sequence). In DNA form, the CDR3 reads TGTGCCAGCAGCTTGGGACAGGGAACGGACACCTTC. Translation: CASSLGQGTDTF.

This clone came up once. The chain's CDR3 is CASSNPGRGTSGSHNEQFF. CDR3 in DNA: TGTGCCAGCAGTAACCCGGGACGCGGGACTAGCGGGAGCCACAATGAGCAGTTCTTC. The chain has TRBV27 and TRBJ2-1, with 14 nucleotides matching TRBD2. Germline values: CDR1 MNHEY, CDR2 SMNVEV (reference sequence). The CDR3 spans 19 residues. V was clipped by 5 bases and J by 5 bases; unmatched bases: 14.

The gene calls are TRBV7-2 and TRBJ1-1, with D perhaps TRBD1 (5 bases). V was trimmed by 5 bases and J by 0 bases, leaving 10 bases between them. The CDR3 has 14 amino acids. CDR1 and CDR2 from the germline V gene are SGHTA and FQGNSA. The CDR3 protein is CASSPTTVNTEAFF. The CDR3 bases are TGTGCCAGCAGCCCAACGACAGTGAACACTGAAGCTTTCTTT.

The chain carries TRBV25-1 and TRBJ1-4, with D uncertain. From germline, CDR1 is MGHDK and CDR2 SYGVNS. V lost 3 bases and J 0 bases, leaving 11 bases between the germline ends. CDR3 size: 16 residues. CDR3 DNA sequence: TGTGCCAGCAGTGATGTCCGCAAGGCAACTAATGAAAAACTGTTTTTT. It codes for CASSDVRKATNEKLFF.

The chain joins TRBV2 to TRBJ2-5, with D possibly matching TRBD1 (5 bases). Germline CDR1 SNHLY, CDR2 FYNNEI. V shed 2 bases and J shed 5 bases, with 15 bases lying between them. The CDR3 totals 15 residues. The CDR3 region has the DNA TGTGCCAGCAGTGAACAGGGTGTGGAAGGGGAGACCCAGTACTTC. This gives the protein CASSEQGVEGETQYF. Combining the CDR3 with reference TRBV2 and TRBJ2-5 gives the whole variable domain EPEVTQTPSHQVTQMGQEVILRCVPISNHLYFYWYRQILGQKVEFLVSFYNNEISEKSEIFDDQFSVERPDGSNFTLKIRSTKLEDSAMYFCASSEQGVEGETQYFGPGTRLLVL.

V gene TRBV7-9 combines with J gene TRBJ2-5, with a weak D call TRBD2 (6 bases). The CDR3 is made up of 15 amino acids. The germline V gene encodes CDR1 SEHNR and CDR2 FQNEAQ (reference sequence). Trimming shortened V by 1 base and J by 5 bases, and 14 bases separated the two germline ends. As DNA, the CDR3 is TGTGCCAGCAGCTTAGACCCCACTAGCAAGGAGACCCAGTACTTC. It specifies CASSLDPTSKETQYF.

In this sample, this clone turned up once. The chain links TRBV13 to TRBJ2-7; no definite D call. Germline values: CDR1 PRHDT, CDR2 FYEKMQ (reference sequence). The CDR3 is 12 residues long. The V gene lost 5 bases and the J gene lost 3 bases, with 8 bases spanning the gap. The CDR3 sequence is CASSRGLYEQYF. As DNA, the CDR3 is TGTGCCAGCAGCCGTGGGCTCTACGAGCAGTACTTC.

The chain uses TRBV12-5 and TRBJ2-3; maybe TRBD2 (6 bases). Germline V gene lookup returns CDR1 LGHNT and CDR2 FRNRAP. V lost 6 bases to trimming and J lost 0 bases, with 7 bases between them. The CDR3 has 13 amino acids. The CDR3, as DNA: TGTGCTAGTGGGGGGGGTAGCACAGATACGCAGTATTTT. Translation: CASGGGSTDTQYF.

The chain links TRBV4-2 to TRBJ1-4, with 7 bases identical to TRBD1. The CDR3 has 15 amino acids. J was trimmed by 7 bases and V by 3 bases; bases with no gene match: 8. CDR1 and CDR2 from the germline V gene are LGHNA and YNFKEQ. For the CDR3, the DNA is TGTGCCAGCAGCCAGGGCGGAGGGGACAGTGAAAAACTGTTTTTT. Protein sequence: CASSQGGGDSEKLFF.

V usage is TRBV27 and J usage is TRBJ2-3, with unresolved D. Trimming stripped 5 bases from V and 3 bases from J, with 9 bases between. Germline-derived CDR1 and CDR2 are MNHEY and SMNVEV (reference sequence). CDR3 length: 13 amino acids. The DNA for the CDR3 is TGTGCCAGCAGTCCCTCTAATACAGATACGCAGTATTTT. Translation: CASSPSNTDTQYF.

This clone was picked up one time. The chain is built from TRBV11-2 and TRBJ2-2; D is possibly TRBD1 (6 bases). Germline loops: CDR1 SGHAT, CDR2 FQNNGV. The CDR3 contains 16 residues. Trimming cost V 5 bases and J 3 bases, with 16 bases left between them. CDR3 loop: CASSALPGHYTGELFF. CDR3 coding DNA: TGTGCCAGCAGCGCCTTACCGGGACACTACACCGGGGAGCTGTTTTTT.

The chain is built from TRBV30 and TRBJ2-3, with 15 bases identical to TRBD2. Trimming at V came to 0 bases and at J to 3 bases, leaving 7 bases not matched to a gene. The germline V gene has CDR1 GTSNPN and CDR2 SVGIG (reference sequence). The CDR3 has 18 residues. CDR3 sequence reads: CAWSVLRTSGGGTDTQYF. CDR3 sequence (DNA): TGTGCCTGGAGTGTACTCCGGACTAGCGGGGGGGGAACAGATACGCAGTATTTT.